Listed below are T cell receptor beta chains from one sample, sequenced in a study of Graves' ophthalmopathy and Graves' hyperthyroidism. A single record per CDR3 protein comes from TCRdb applying MiXCR to the multiplex PCR reads. The table includes 900,000 to 1,200,000 distinct CDR3 sequences, approximately 35% detected once. Material: peripheral blood or thyroid tissue (not recorded which). The source is an adult man with Graves' hyperthyroidism. Both conserved end residues are part of each CDR3. Each record gives: D gene, V gene, J gene, CDR3 protein. The D gene is left open where the match is weak.

D gene: -
V gene: TRBV9
J gene: TRBJ1-4
CDR3 protein: CASSATGHGEKLFF

D gene: TRBD2
V gene: TRBV10-3
J gene: TRBJ2-2
CDR3 protein: CASKKRTSGIGGELFF

D gene: TRBD2
V gene: TRBV2
J gene: TRBJ2-2
CDR3 protein: CASSGDGGTNTGELFF

D gene: -
V gene: TRBV6-5
J gene: TRBJ1-2
CDR3 protein: CASSYSPGGGHTGSYTF

D gene: -
V gene: TRBV4-1
J gene: TRBJ1-1
CDR3 protein: CASSQEIIQGYEAFF

D gene: -
V gene: TRBV6-1
J gene: TRBJ1-1
CDR3 protein: CASSYMGAGNTEAFF

D gene: -
V gene: TRBV7-8
J gene: TRBJ1-2
CDR3 protein: CASSYSRTPSNYGYTF

D gene: TRBD2
V gene: TRBV20-1
J gene: TRBJ2-5
CDR3 protein: CSARHLAGGLGTQYF

D gene: -
V gene: TRBV7-2
J gene: TRBJ2-7
CDR3 protein: CASSRTYEQYF

D gene: TRBD1
V gene: TRBV14
J gene: TRBJ1-4
CDR3 protein: CASSPRTGGFNEKLFF

D gene: -
V gene: TRBV7-2
J gene: TRBJ1-2
CDR3 protein: CASSLGGRHGYTF

D gene: -
V gene: TRBV5-4
J gene: TRBJ1-1
CDR3 protein: CASSLASGTPGTEAFF

D gene: -
V gene: TRBV7-2
J gene: TRBJ1-6
CDR3 protein: CASSAGHNSPLHF

D gene: -
V gene: TRBV6-5
J gene: TRBJ1-6
CDR3 protein: CASRSFLSNSPLHF

D gene: -
V gene: TRBV5-1
J gene: TRBJ1-1
CDR3 protein: CASSPERRGVTEAFF

D gene: -
V gene: TRBV20-1
J gene: TRBJ2-5
CDR3 protein: CSARDPDRSGGETQYF

D gene: TRBD1
V gene: TRBV10-3
J gene: TRBJ1-6
CDR3 protein: CAVGTDNTEALGTGAEPRNSPLHF

D gene: -
V gene: TRBV7-9
J gene: TRBJ2-7
CDR3 protein: CASSSTESYEQYF

D gene: -
V gene: TRBV20-1
J gene: TRBJ1-2
CDR3 protein: CSAGNTRHYGYTF

D gene: TRBD2
V gene: TRBV25-1
J gene: TRBJ2-5
CDR3 protein: CASSDPGLGRQETQYF

D gene: TRBD2
V gene: TRBV7-2
J gene: TRBJ2-7
CDR3 protein: CASSLVGTSDYEQYF

D gene: -
V gene: TRBV19
J gene: TRBJ2-7
CDR3 protein: CASSIDRRWGATYEQYF

D gene: -
V gene: TRBV28
J gene: TRBJ1-2
CDR3 protein: CASTGPNYGYTF

D gene: TRBD1
V gene: TRBV24-1
J gene: TRBJ1-3
CDR3 protein: CATSDPRQGAGNIIYF

D gene: -
V gene: TRBV10-3
J gene: TRBJ2-7
CDR3 protein: CAISQPPGRNYEQYF

D gene: -
V gene: TRBV20-1
J gene: TRBJ1-5
CDR3 protein: CSARDAGKWSNQPQHF

D gene: -
V gene: TRBV2
J gene: TRBJ2-6
CDR3 protein: CASSLVQGGGVLTF

D gene: TRBD2
V gene: TRBV7-8
J gene: TRBJ2-5
CDR3 protein: CASTTSGRETQYF

D gene: -
V gene: TRBV6-5
J gene: TRBJ1-1
CDR3 protein: CASSYNEGMSTEAFF

D gene: TRBD1
V gene: TRBV9
J gene: TRBJ1-2
CDR3 protein: CASSVETGGGVNYGYTF

D gene: -
V gene: TRBV10-3
J gene: TRBJ1-2
CDR3 protein: CAISEIGNFYGYTF

D gene: TRBD1
V gene: TRBV10-3
J gene: TRBJ1-2
CDR3 protein: CAISGTGLSYGYTF

D gene: TRBD1
V gene: TRBV11-2
J gene: TRBJ2-7
CDR3 protein: CASSLEDRATYEQYF

D gene: TRBD2
V gene: TRBV29-1
J gene: TRBJ2-7
CDR3 protein: CSVEGLAGGAYEQYF

D gene: -
V gene: TRBV10-1
J gene: TRBJ2-2
CDR3 protein: CDTFSVTGELFF

D gene: -
V gene: TRBV5-1
J gene: TRBJ2-7
CDR3 protein: CASSLAPSLYEQYF

D gene: -
V gene: TRBV27
J gene: TRBJ1-5
CDR3 protein: CASSPDGVGFNQPQHF

D gene: -
V gene: TRBV4-3
J gene: TRBJ1-5
CDR3 protein: CASSQTGGDGPQHF

D gene: -
V gene: TRBV2
J gene: TRBJ2-7
CDR3 protein: CASKDGGYEQYF

D gene: TRBD1
V gene: TRBV10-2
J gene: TRBJ2-7
CDR3 protein: CASSESGQGLHEQYF

D gene: TRBD2
V gene: TRBV10-2
J gene: TRBJ2-7
CDR3 protein: CASSAGLAGAGYEQYF

D gene: TRBD2
V gene: TRBV25-1
J gene: TRBJ2-5
CDR3 protein: CASSARLTSGETQYF

D gene: -
V gene: TRBV10-3
J gene: TRBJ2-4
CDR3 protein: CAISESGYPKNIQYF

D gene: -
V gene: TRBV2
J gene: TRBJ2-1
CDR3 protein: CASKGLAYEQFF

D gene: -
V gene: TRBV19
J gene: TRBJ2-7
CDR3 protein: CASTDGAYEQYF

D gene: TRBD2
V gene: TRBV6-1
J gene: TRBJ2-5
CDR3 protein: CASRLTGLAGGPVQETQYF

D gene: -
V gene: TRBV14
J gene: TRBJ1-2
CDR3 protein: CASSFDLYGYTF

D gene: TRBD1
V gene: TRBV19
J gene: TRBJ1-6
CDR3 protein: CASSLKWDSSNYNSPLHF

D gene: TRBD1
V gene: TRBV10-3
J gene: TRBJ1-2
CDR3 protein: CAISDVTGTGSILDGYTF

D gene: -
V gene: TRBV10-1
J gene: TRBJ1-1
CDR3 protein: CASREDTSNTEAFF

D gene: -
V gene: TRBV15
J gene: TRBJ1-6
CDR3 protein: CATSSLVGQGNSPLHF

D gene: -
V gene: TRBV7-9
J gene: TRBJ2-7
CDR3 protein: CASSKGLIGYEQYF

D gene: TRBD1
V gene: TRBV29-1
J gene: TRBJ2-7
CDR3 protein: CSVTPGQGDEQYF

D gene: TRBD1
V gene: TRBV12-3/TRBV12-4
J gene: TRBJ1-1
CDR3 protein: CASSPHLADRDTEAFF

D gene: -
V gene: TRBV7-2
J gene: TRBJ2-6
CDR3 protein: CASSLTVGGANVLTF

D gene: -
V gene: TRBV7-9
J gene: TRBJ1-1
CDR3 protein: CASSPREGGTEAFF

D gene: TRBD1
V gene: TRBV19
J gene: TRBJ1-5
CDR3 protein: CASKRDREDQPQHF

D gene: TRBD1
V gene: TRBV6-2/TRBV6-3
J gene: TRBJ1-6
CDR3 protein: CASSYPGQGHF

D gene: -
V gene: TRBV3-1
J gene: TRBJ1-6
CDR3 protein: CASSLPRSYNSPLHF